The rows below give T cell receptor beta chains drawn from one sample of a study of blood T cell repertoires in COVID-19. The repertoire was sequenced with immunoSEQ multiplex PCR; TCRdb's copy has only in-frame clones and lacks some. The sample yields 59,000 or so clones, 81% seen once. The sequenced sample was peripheral blood. The receptors here all came from a woman of 80 years or more with active or convalescent COVID-19. Each CDR3 is given with its conserved first and last residue. Each record gives: D gene, J gene, V gene, clone size, CDR3 protein, CDR3 DNA. The D gene is left open where the match is weak. Where a row states a size, it is once, few, many or the class of an expanded clone; other rows omit it.

d_gene: TRBD1
j_gene: TRBJ2-2
v_gene: TRBV5-6
abundance: once
CDR3aa: CASSPGGGANTGELFF
CDR3nt: TGTGCCAGCAGCCCAGGGGGCGGGGCGAACACCGGGGAGCTGTTTTTT

d_gene: -
j_gene: TRBJ2-7
v_gene: TRBV7-6
abundance: -
CDR3aa: CASSSGRVSYEQYF
CDR3nt: TGTGCCAGCAGCTCCGGGCGGGTCTCCTACGAGCAGTACTTC

d_gene: TRBD2
j_gene: TRBJ2-3
v_gene: TRBV19
abundance: few
CDR3aa: CASSRSAGGTDTQYF
CDR3nt: TGTGCCAGTAGCCGGTCGGCGGGGGGGACAGATACGCAGTATTTT

d_gene: -
j_gene: TRBJ1-6
v_gene: TRBV27
abundance: -
CDR3aa: CASSLVGQGNSPLHF
CDR3nt: TGTGCCAGCAGTTTAGTGGGGCAGGGGAATTCACCCCTCCACTTT

d_gene: TRBD2
j_gene: TRBJ2-2
v_gene: TRBV6-5
abundance: -
CDR3aa: CASSPGLASGELFF
CDR3nt: TGTGCCAGCAGCCCGGGACTAGCCTCCGGGGAGCTGTTTTTT

d_gene: -
j_gene: TRBJ2-7
v_gene: TRBV14
abundance: -
CDR3aa: CASSQMGGGEQYF
CDR3nt: TGTGCCAGCAGCCAGATGGGAGGGGGCGAGCAGTACTTC

d_gene: TRBD1
j_gene: TRBJ1-1
v_gene: TRBV5-4
abundance: -
CDR3aa: CASRTGQGNTEAFF
CDR3nt: TGTGCCAGCAGAACTGGACAGGGAAACACTGAAGCTTTCTTT

d_gene: TRBD1
j_gene: TRBJ2-5
v_gene: TRBV5-1
abundance: -
CDR3aa: CASSTRTGLQETQYF
CDR3nt: TGCGCCAGCAGCACCAGGACAGGACTCCAAGAGACCCAGTACTTC

d_gene: -
j_gene: TRBJ1-1
v_gene: TRBV5-8
abundance: -
CDR3aa: CASSLTDTDTEAFF
CDR3nt: TGTGCCAGCAGCCTGACCGATACAGACACTGAAGCTTTCTTT

d_gene: TRBD1
j_gene: TRBJ1-2
v_gene: TRBV6-5
abundance: few
CDR3aa: CASSYSRQGKADGYTF
CDR3nt: TGTGCCAGCAGTTACTCGAGACAGGGGAAGGCGGATGGCTACACCTTC

d_gene: -
j_gene: TRBJ1-5
v_gene: TRBV2
abundance: -
CDR3aa: CASSGQWGGQPQHF
CDR3nt: TGTGCCAGCAGTGGACAGTGGGGCGGTCAGCCCCAGCATTTT

d_gene: TRBD1
j_gene: TRBJ1-1
v_gene: TRBV7-2
abundance: once
CDR3aa: CASSLVGTGNTEAFF
CDR3nt: TGTGCCAGCAGCTTAGTAGGGACAGGGAACACTGAAGCTTTCTTT

d_gene: -
j_gene: TRBJ1-2
v_gene: TRBV2
abundance: -
CDR3aa: CASSDVLIDYGYTF
CDR3nt: TGTGCCAGCAGTGACGTCCTCATAGACTATGGCTACACCTTC

d_gene: -
j_gene: TRBJ1-1
v_gene: TRBV12-5
abundance: -
CDR3aa: CASGPKMNTEAFF
CDR3nt: TGTGCTAGTGGTCCCAAAATGAACACTGAAGCTTTCTTT

d_gene: -
j_gene: TRBJ1-2
v_gene: TRBV7-2
abundance: -
CDR3aa: CASSLAGGAGYTF
CDR3nt: TGTGCCAGCAGCCTAGCCGGGGGGGCTGGCTACACCTTC

d_gene: -
j_gene: TRBJ1-1
v_gene: TRBV5-1
abundance: -
CDR3aa: CASRLDPGVNTEAFF
CDR3nt: TGCGCCAGCAGATTGGATCCCGGAGTGAACACTGAAGCTTTCTTT

d_gene: -
j_gene: TRBJ1-2
v_gene: TRBV19
abundance: -
CDR3aa: CASSIGYRERNGYTF
CDR3nt: TGTGCCAGTAGTATAGGATACAGGGAAAGGAATGGCTACACCTTC

d_gene: -
j_gene: TRBJ1-2
v_gene: TRBV6-5
abundance: once
CDR3aa: CATTRGSGYGYTF
CDR3nt: TGTGCCACCACCCGGGGATCGGGCTATGGCTACACCTTC

d_gene: TRBD2
j_gene: TRBJ2-1
v_gene: TRBV9
abundance: -
CDR3aa: CASSSTSGSYNEQFF
CDR3nt: TGTGCCAGCAGTTCGACTAGCGGCTCCTACAATGAGCAGTTCTTC

d_gene: TRBD2
j_gene: TRBJ2-1
v_gene: TRBV10-1
abundance: -
CDR3aa: CASSTRTSGAMNEQFF
CDR3nt: TGCGCCAGCAGTACCCGGACTAGCGGGGCCATGAATGAGCAGTTCTTC

d_gene: -
j_gene: TRBJ1-5
v_gene: TRBV27
abundance: -
CDR3aa: CASSLSGLSNQPQHF
CDR3nt: TGTGCCAGCAGTTTGTCAGGGCTTAGCAATCAGCCCCAGCATTTT

d_gene: TRBD1
j_gene: TRBJ2-7
v_gene: TRBV9
abundance: -
CDR3aa: CASSPGTGGDYEQYF
CDR3nt: TGTGCCAGCAGCCCAGGGACAGGGGGCGACTACGAGCAGTACTTC

d_gene: -
j_gene: TRBJ1-3
v_gene: TRBV6-5
abundance: -
CDR3aa: CASTTLQGSGNTIYF
CDR3nt: TGTGCCAGCACCACTTTACAGGGCTCTGGAAACACCATATATTTT

d_gene: -
j_gene: TRBJ1-2
v_gene: TRBV21-1
abundance: -
CDR3aa: CASSKEKDRTNYGYTF
CDR3nt: TGTGCCAGCAGCAAAGAAAAGGACAGGACTAACTATGGCTACACCTTC

d_gene: -
j_gene: TRBJ1-4
v_gene: TRBV5-1
abundance: few
CDR3aa: CASSSQGGDEKLFF
CDR3nt: TGCGCCAGCAGCTCTCAGGGCGGCGATGAAAAACTGTTTTTT

d_gene: -
j_gene: TRBJ1-2
v_gene: TRBV6-2/TRBV6-3
abundance: -
CDR3aa: CASSATGREPGYTF
CDR3nt: TGTGCCAGCAGTGCCACCGGACGGGAGCCTGGCTACACCTTC

d_gene: TRBD2
j_gene: TRBJ2-5
v_gene: TRBV15
abundance: -
CDR3aa: CATRGGLAEETQYF
CDR3nt: TGTGCCACCAGGGGAGGGCTAGCGGAAGAGACCCAGTACTTC

d_gene: TRBD1
j_gene: TRBJ1-1
v_gene: TRBV18
abundance: -
CDR3aa: CASSPARTGYTEAFF
CDR3nt: TGTGCCAGCTCACCCGCTAGGACAGGGTACACTGAAGCTTTCTTT

d_gene: -
j_gene: TRBJ1-2
v_gene: TRBV7-2
abundance: -
CDR3aa: CASSPGSAGGYTF
CDR3nt: TGTGCCAGCAGTCCGGGGTCCGCCGGTGGCTACACCTTC

d_gene: TRBD1
j_gene: TRBJ2-1
v_gene: TRBV6-5
abundance: -
CDR3aa: CASSTGQASDEQFF
CDR3nt: TGTGCCAGCAGTACCGGACAGGCCTCTGATGAGCAGTTCTTC

d_gene: -
j_gene: TRBJ1-5
v_gene: TRBV12-3/TRBV12-4
abundance: -
CDR3aa: CASSTAGNQPQHF
CDR3nt: TGTGCCAGCAGTACAGCAGGGAATCAGCCCCAGCATTTT

d_gene: -
j_gene: TRBJ2-2
v_gene: TRBV10-1
abundance: few
CDR3aa: CASRARLDAGELFF
CDR3nt: TGCGCCAGCAGGGCAAGACTAGACGCCGGGGAGCTGTTTTTT

d_gene: TRBD2
j_gene: TRBJ2-1
v_gene: TRBV5-1
abundance: -
CDR3aa: CASSGSGGPYNEQFF
CDR3nt: TGCGCCAGCAGTGGGTCGGGGGGGCCCTACAATGAGCAGTTCTTC

d_gene: TRBD1
j_gene: TRBJ2-3
v_gene: TRBV2
abundance: -
CDR3aa: CASDPTGGSTDTQYF
CDR3nt: TGTGCCAGCGACCCGACAGGGGGGAGCACAGATACGCAGTATTTT

d_gene: -
j_gene: TRBJ1-1
v_gene: TRBV7-2
abundance: -
CDR3aa: CASSQVPSTEAFF
CDR3nt: TGTGCCAGCAGCCAGGTCCCGTCCACTGAAGCTTTCTTT

d_gene: TRBD2
j_gene: TRBJ2-3
v_gene: TRBV5-4
abundance: -
CDR3aa: CASSLEGLAGTDTQYF
CDR3nt: TGTGCCAGCAGCTTGGAAGGACTAGCGGGTACAGATACGCAGTATTTT

d_gene: -
j_gene: TRBJ2-1
v_gene: TRBV18
abundance: few
CDR3aa: CASFTGGSRHEQFF
CDR3nt: TGTGCCAGTTTCACTGGGGGGTCACGACATGAGCAGTTCTTC

d_gene: -
j_gene: TRBJ1-2
v_gene: TRBV29-1
abundance: -
CDR3aa: CSTSWDNNYGYTF
CDR3nt: TGCAGTACCAGTTGGGACAATAACTATGGCTACACCTTC

d_gene: -
j_gene: TRBJ2-4
v_gene: TRBV28
abundance: -
CDR3aa: CASNSEATPAKNIQYF
CDR3nt: TGTGCCAGCAACTCGGAGGCCACCCCAGCCAAAAACATTCAGTACTTC

d_gene: -
j_gene: TRBJ1-1
v_gene: TRBV9
abundance: -
CDR3aa: CASSVGGGVTEAFF
CDR3nt: TGTGCCAGCAGCGTAGGTGGGGGGGTTACTGAAGCTTTCTTT

d_gene: TRBD1
j_gene: TRBJ1-2
v_gene: TRBV4-2
abundance: many
CDR3aa: CASSLGQGDRWSGYTF
CDR3nt: TGTGCCAGCAGCCTTGGACAGGGGGATCGGTGGAGTGGCTACACCTTC

d_gene: TRBD1
j_gene: TRBJ1-2
v_gene: TRBV9
abundance: -
CDR3aa: CASSVSTGQGANGYTF
CDR3nt: TGTGCCAGCAGCGTGAGTACTGGACAGGGGGCTAATGGCTACACCTTC

d_gene: -
j_gene: TRBJ1-6
v_gene: TRBV2
abundance: once
CDR3aa: CASSADRTYNSPLHF
CDR3nt: TGTGCCAGCAGCGCAGACAGGACCTACAATTCACCCCTCCACTTT

d_gene: TRBD2
j_gene: TRBJ2-1
v_gene: TRBV2
abundance: -
CDR3aa: CASSAGLARRGEQFF
CDR3nt: TGTGCCAGCAGTGCCGGACTAGCTAGGCGGGGTGAGCAGTTCTTC

d_gene: -
j_gene: TRBJ1-2
v_gene: TRBV6-1
abundance: -
CDR3aa: CASSEQQAPGYTF
CDR3nt: TGTGCCAGCAGTGAACAGCAGGCCCCCGGCTACACCTTC

d_gene: -
j_gene: TRBJ1-2
v_gene: TRBV3-1/TRBV3-2
abundance: medium-sized
CDR3aa: CASSQAGTNYGYTF
CDR3nt: TGTGCCAGCAGCCAAGCCGGGACTAACTATGGCTACACCTTC

d_gene: -
j_gene: TRBJ1-2
v_gene: TRBV7-2
abundance: -
CDR3aa: CASGQNGYTF
CDR3nt: TGTGCCAGCGGGCAGAATGGCTACACCTTC

d_gene: TRBD2
j_gene: TRBJ2-5
v_gene: TRBV14
abundance: -
CDR3aa: CASSLGLAGVQETQYF
CDR3nt: TGTGCCAGCAGCCTGGGACTAGCGGGGGTCCAAGAGACCCAGTACTTC

d_gene: -
j_gene: TRBJ2-3
v_gene: TRBV6-1
abundance: -
CDR3aa: CASSERSFPDTQYF
CDR3nt: TGTGCCAGCAGTGAGCGTAGCTTCCCAGATACGCAGTATTTT

d_gene: -
j_gene: TRBJ2-1
v_gene: TRBV7-2
abundance: once
CDR3aa: CASSQGQSYNEQFF
CDR3nt: TGTGCCAGCAGCCAGGGCCAATCCTACAATGAGCAGTTCTTC

d_gene: TRBD1
j_gene: TRBJ1-2
v_gene: TRBV19
abundance: -
CDR3aa: CASHKTQGGAGYTF
CDR3nt: TGTGCCAGTCACAAAACACAGGGGGGAGCTGGCTACACCTTC

d_gene: TRBD1
j_gene: TRBJ1-6
v_gene: TRBV27
abundance: -
CDR3aa: CASSNNRGGGSPLHF
CDR3nt: TGTGCCAGCAGCAATAACAGGGGTGGAGGATCACCCCTCCACTTT

d_gene: TRBD1
j_gene: TRBJ1-2
v_gene: TRBV6-5
abundance: -
CDR3aa: CASSYTGQGGGYTF
CDR3nt: TGTGCCAGCAGTTACACGGGACAGGGCGGGGGCTACACCTTC